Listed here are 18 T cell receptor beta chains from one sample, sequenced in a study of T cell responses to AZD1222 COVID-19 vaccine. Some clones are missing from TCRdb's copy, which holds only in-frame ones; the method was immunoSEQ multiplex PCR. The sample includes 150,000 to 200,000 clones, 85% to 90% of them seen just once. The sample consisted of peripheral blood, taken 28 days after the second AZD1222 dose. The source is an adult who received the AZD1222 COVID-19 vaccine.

This CDR3 is CAWSMQQETQYF. CDR3 in DNA: TGTGCCTGGAGTATGCAGCAAGAGACCCAGTACTTC. V gene TRBV30 combines with J gene TRBJ2-5; D remains ambiguous. Germline values: CDR1 GTSNPN, CDR2 SVGIG (reference sequence). The V end was cut by 2 bases, the J end by 2 bases, with 6 bases between. The CDR3 extends over 12 amino acids.

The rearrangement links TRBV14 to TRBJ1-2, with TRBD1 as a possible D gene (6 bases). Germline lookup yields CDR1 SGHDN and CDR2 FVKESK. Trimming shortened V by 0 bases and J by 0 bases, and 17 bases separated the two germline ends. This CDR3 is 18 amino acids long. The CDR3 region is CASSQEGAEGLANYGYTF. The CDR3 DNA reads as TGTGCCAGCAGCCAAGAGGGGGCGGAGGGACTAGCTAACTATGGCTACACCTTC.

The CDR3 coding sequence is TGTGCCAGCAGTTGGAACCTGGAAGGGGTTGGCTACACCTTC. Its protein product is CASSWNLEGVGYTF. This rearrangement joins TRBV6-5 to TRBJ1-2; D perhaps matches TRBD1 (5 bases). Deletions cut 4 bases from V and 7 bases from J, with 16 bases between. The CDR3 spans 14 residues. CDR1 is MNHEY, CDR2 SVGAGI, per germline.

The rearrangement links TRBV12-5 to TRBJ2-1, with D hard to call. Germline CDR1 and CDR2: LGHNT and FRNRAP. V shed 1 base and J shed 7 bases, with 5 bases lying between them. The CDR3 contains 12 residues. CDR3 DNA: TGTGCTAGTGGTTTGGGTGCGAATGAGCAGTTCTTC. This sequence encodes CASGLGANEQFF.

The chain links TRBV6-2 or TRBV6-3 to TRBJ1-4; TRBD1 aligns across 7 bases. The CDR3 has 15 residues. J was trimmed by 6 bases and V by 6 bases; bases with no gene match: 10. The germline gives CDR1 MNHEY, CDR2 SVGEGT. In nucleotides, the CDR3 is TGTGCCAGCAGCGAACCGGGACAGAGTTATGAAAAACTGTTTTTT. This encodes CASSEPGQSYEKLFF.

The CDR3 sequence is CASSPDGYEQYF. For the CDR3, the DNA is TGTGCCAGCAGCCCTGATGGATACGAGCAGTACTTC. The chain carries TRBV7-9 and TRBJ2-7, with D hard to call. V was clipped by 5 bases and J by 4 bases, with 9 bases between them. The CDR3 loop spans 12 amino acids. The V gene's germline CDR1 is SEHNR and CDR2 FQNEAQ (reference sequence).

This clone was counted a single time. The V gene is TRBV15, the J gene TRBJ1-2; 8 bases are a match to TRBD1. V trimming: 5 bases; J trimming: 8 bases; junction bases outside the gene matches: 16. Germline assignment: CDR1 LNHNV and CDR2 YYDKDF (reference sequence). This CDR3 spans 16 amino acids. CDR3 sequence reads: CATSRQPTGVTRGYTF. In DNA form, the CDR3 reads TGTGCCACCAGCCGACAGCCGACAGGGGTTACGAGGGGCTACACCTTC.

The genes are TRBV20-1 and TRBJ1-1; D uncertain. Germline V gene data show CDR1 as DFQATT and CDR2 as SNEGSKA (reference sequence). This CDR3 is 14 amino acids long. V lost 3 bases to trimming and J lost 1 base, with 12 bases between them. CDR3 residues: CSASYPSTNTEAFF. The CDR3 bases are TGCAGTGCTAGTTATCCCTCTACGAACACTGAAGCTTTCTTT.

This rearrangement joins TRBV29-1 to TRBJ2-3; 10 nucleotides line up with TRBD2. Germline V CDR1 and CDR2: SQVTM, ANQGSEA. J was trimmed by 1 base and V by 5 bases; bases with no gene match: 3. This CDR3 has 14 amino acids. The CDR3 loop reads CSVSSGGRTDTQYF. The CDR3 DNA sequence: TGCAGCGTTTCTAGCGGGGGACGCACAGATACGCAGTATTTT.

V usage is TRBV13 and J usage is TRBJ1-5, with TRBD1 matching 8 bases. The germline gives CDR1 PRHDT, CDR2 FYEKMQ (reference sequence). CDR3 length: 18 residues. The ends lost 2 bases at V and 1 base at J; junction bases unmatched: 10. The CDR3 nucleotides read TGTGCCAGCAGCTTAAGCCAGGGGGCCGGCGGGAGCAATCAGCCCCAGCATTTT. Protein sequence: CASSLSQGAGGSNQPQHF.

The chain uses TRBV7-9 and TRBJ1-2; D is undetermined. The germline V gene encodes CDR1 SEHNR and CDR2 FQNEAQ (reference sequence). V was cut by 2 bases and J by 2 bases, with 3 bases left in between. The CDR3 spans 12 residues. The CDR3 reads CASSLQNYGYTF. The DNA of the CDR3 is TGTGCCAGCAGCTTACAGAACTATGGCTACACCTTC.

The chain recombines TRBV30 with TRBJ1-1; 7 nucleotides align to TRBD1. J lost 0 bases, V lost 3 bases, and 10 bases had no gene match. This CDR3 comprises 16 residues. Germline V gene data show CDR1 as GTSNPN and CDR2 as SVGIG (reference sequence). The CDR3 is CAWRRDRGKMNTEAFF. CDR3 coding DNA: TGTGCCTGGAGACGGGACAGAGGTAAGATGAACACTGAAGCTTTCTTT.

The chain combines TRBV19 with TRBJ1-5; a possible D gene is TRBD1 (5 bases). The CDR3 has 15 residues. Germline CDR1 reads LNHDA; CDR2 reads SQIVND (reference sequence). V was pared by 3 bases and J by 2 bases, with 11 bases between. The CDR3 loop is CASSIRVAGNQPQHF. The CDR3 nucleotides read TGTGCCAGTAGTATCAGGGTAGCGGGCAATCAGCCCCAGCATTTT.

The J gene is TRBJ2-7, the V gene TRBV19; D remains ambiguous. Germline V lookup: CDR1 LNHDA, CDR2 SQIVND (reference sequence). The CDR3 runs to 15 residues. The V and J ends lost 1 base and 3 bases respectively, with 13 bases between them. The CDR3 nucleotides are TGTGCCAGTAGTATAGCCGATGGCGAGGTCTACGAGCAGTACTTC. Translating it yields CASSIADGEVYEQYF.

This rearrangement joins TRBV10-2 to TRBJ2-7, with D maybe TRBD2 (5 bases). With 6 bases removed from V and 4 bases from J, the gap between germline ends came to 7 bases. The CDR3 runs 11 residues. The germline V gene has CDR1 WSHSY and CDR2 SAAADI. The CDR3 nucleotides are TGCGCCAGCAGCGGGGATTACGAGCAGTACTTC. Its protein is CASSGDYEQYF.

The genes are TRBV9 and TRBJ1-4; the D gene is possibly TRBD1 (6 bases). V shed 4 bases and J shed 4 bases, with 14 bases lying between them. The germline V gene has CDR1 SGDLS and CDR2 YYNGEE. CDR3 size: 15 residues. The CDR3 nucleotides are TGTGCCAGCAGCCCTAGAGGGGGAGGTAATGAAAAACTGTTTTTT. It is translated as CASSPRGGGNEKLFF.

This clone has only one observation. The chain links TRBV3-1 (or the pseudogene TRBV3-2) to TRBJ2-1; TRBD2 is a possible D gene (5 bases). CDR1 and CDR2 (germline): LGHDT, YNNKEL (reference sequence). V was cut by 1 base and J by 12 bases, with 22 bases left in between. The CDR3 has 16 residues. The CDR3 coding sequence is TGTGCCAGCAGCCAAGGAGTTTGGTACGGCGTCGGGATGCAGTTCTTC. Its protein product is CASSQGVWYGVGMQFF.

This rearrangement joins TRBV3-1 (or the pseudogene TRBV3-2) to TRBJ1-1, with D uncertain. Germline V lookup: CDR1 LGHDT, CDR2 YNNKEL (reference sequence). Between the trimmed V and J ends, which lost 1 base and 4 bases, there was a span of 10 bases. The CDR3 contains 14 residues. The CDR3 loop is CASSQGFTGTEAFF. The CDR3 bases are TGTGCCAGCAGCCAAGGTTTTACGGGCACTGAAGCTTTCTTT.